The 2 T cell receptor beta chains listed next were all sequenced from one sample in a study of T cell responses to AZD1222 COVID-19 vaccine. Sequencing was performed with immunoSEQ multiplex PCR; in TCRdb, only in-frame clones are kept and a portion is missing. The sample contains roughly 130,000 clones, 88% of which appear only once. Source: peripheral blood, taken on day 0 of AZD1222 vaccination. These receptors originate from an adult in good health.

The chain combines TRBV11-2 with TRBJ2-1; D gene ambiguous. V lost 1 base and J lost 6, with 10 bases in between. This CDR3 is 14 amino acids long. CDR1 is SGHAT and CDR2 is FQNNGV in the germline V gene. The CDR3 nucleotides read TGTGCCAGCAGCTTAGGGGTGGAGCCCAATGAGCAGTTCTTC. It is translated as CASSLGVEPNEQFF.

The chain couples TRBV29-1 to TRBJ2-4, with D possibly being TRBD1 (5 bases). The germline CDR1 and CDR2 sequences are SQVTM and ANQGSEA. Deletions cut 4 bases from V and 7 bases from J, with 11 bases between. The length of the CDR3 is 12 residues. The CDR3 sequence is CSVGQTVNIQYF. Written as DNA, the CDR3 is TGCAGCGTTGGACAGACTGTCAACATTCAGTACTTC. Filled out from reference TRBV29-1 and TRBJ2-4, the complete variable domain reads SAVISQKPSRDICQRGTSLTIQCQVDSQVTMMFWYRQQPGQSLTLIATANQGSEATYESGFVIDKFPISRPNLTFSTLTVSNMSPEDSSIYLCSVGQTVNIQYFGAGTRLSVL.